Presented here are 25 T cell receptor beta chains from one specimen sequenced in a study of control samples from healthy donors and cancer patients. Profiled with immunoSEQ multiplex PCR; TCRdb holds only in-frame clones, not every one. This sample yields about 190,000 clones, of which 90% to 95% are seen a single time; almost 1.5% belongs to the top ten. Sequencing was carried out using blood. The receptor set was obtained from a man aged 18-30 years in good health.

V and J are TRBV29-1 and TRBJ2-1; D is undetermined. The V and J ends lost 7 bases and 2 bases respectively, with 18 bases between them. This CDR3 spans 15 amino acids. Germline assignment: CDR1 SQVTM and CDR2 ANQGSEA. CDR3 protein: CSAAQLLIPYNEQFF. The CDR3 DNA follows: TGCAGCGCCGCACAGCTCCTTATCCCCTACAATGAGCAGTTCTTC.

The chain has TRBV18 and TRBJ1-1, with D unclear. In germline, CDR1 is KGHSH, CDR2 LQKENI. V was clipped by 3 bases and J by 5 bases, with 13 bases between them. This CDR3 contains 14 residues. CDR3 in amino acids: CASSPTDGSTEAFF. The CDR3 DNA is TGTGCCAGCTCACCGACGGACGGATCGACTGAAGCTTTCTTT.

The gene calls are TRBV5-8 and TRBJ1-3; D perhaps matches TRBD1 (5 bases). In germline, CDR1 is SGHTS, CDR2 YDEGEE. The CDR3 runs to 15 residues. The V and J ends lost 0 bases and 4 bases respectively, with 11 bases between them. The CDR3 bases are TGTGCCAGCAGCTTGGCCTGGGGGGTCGGAAACACCATATATTTT. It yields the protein CASSLAWGVGNTIYF.

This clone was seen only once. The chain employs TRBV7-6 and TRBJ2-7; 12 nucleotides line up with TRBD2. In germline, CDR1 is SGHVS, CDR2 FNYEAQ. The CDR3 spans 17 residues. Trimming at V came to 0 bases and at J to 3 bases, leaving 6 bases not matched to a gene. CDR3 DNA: TGTGCCAGCAGCTTAGCGCCGGGACTAGCGGGTTTCTACGAGCAGTACTTC. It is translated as CASSLAPGLAGFYEQYF.

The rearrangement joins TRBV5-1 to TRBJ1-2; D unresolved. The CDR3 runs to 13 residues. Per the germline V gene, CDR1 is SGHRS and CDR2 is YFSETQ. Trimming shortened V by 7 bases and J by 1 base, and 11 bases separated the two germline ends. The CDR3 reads CASRVDFNYGYTF. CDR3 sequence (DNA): TGCGCCAGCCGCGTGGACTTTAACTATGGCTACACCTTC.

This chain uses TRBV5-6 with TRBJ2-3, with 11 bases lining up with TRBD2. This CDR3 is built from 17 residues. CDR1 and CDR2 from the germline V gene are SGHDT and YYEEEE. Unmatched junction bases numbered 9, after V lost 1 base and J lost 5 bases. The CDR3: CASSLMASGGPGDTQYF. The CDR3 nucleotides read TGTGCCAGCAGCTTGATGGCTAGCGGGGGGCCCGGAGATACGCAGTATTTT.

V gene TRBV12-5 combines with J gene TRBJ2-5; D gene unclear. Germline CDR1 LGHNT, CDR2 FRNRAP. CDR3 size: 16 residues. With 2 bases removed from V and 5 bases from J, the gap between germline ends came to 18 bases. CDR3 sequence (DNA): TGTGCTAGTGGTTTGCTGATCCGGGCCCAAGGGGAGACCCAGTACTTC. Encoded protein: CASGLLIRAQGETQYF.

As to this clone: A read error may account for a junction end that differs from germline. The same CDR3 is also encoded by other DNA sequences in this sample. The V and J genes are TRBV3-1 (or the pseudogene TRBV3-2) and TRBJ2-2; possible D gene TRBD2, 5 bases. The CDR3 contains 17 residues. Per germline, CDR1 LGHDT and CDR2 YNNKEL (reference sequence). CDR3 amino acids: CASSQVVAGFGNGELFF. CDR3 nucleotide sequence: TGTGCCAGCAGCCAAGTTGTCGCCGGGTTTGGAAACGGGGAGTTGTTTTTT.

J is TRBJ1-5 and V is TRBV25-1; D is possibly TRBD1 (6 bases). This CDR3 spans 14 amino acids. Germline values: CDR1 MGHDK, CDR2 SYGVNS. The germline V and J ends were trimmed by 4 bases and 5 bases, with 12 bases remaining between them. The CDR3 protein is CASSVSGDYQPQHF. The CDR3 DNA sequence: TGTGCCAGCAGTGTGTCAGGGGACTATCAGCCCCAGCATTTT.

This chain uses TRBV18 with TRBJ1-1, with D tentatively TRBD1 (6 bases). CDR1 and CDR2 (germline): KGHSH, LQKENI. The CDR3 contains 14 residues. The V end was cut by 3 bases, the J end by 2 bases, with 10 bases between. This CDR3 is CASSPAGVNTEAFF. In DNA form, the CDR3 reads TGTGCCAGCTCACCGGCAGGGGTCAACACTGAAGCTTTCTTT.

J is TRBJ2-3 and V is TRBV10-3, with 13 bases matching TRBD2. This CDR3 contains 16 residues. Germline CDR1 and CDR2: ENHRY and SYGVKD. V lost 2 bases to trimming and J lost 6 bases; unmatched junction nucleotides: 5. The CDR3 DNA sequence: TGTGCCATCAGTGAGGGAACTAGCGGGGGGGCCGATACGCAGTATTTT. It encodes CAISEGTSGGADTQYF.

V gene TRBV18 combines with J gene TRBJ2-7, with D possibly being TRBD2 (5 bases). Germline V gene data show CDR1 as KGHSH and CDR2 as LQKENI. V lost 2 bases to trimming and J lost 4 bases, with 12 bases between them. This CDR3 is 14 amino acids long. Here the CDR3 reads CASSPSVRTYEQYF. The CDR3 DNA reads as TGTGCCAGCTCACCATCCGTCAGGACTTACGAGCAGTACTTC.

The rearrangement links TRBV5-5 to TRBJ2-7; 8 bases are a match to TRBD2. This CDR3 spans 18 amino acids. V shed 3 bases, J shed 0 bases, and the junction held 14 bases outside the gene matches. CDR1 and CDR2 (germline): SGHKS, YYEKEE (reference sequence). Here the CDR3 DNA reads TGTGCCAGCAGCTGGACCCGAAAGGCGGGGGGAGTCTCCTACGAGCAGTACTTC. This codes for CASSWTRKAGGVSYEQYF.

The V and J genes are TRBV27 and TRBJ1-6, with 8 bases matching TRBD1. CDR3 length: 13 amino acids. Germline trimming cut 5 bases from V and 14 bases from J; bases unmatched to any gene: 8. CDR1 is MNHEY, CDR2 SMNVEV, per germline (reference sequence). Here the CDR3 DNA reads TGTGCCAGCAGTGGGACAGGACCTAGAGCCCTCCACTTT. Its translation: CASSGTGPRALHF.

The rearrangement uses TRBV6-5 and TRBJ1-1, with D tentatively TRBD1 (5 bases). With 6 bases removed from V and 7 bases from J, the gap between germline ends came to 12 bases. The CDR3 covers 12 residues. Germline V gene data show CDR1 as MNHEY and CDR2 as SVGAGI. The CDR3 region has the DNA TGTGCCAGCAGCTCCGGGGGACTTGAAGCTTTCTTT. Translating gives CASSSGGLEAFF.

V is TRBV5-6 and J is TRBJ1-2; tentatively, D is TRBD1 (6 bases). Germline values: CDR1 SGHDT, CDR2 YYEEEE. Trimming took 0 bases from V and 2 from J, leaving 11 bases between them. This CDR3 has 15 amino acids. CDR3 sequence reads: CASSLGRGANYGYTF. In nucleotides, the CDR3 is TGTGCCAGCAGCTTGGGGCGGGGGGCAAACTATGGCTACACCTTC.

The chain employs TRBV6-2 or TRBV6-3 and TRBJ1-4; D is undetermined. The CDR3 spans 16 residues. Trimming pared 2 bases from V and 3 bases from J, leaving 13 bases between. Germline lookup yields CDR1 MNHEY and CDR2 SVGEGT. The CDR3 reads CASSYREMRPNEKLFF. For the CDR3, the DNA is TGTGCCAGCAGTTACAGGGAAATGAGGCCTAATGAAAAACTGTTTTTT.

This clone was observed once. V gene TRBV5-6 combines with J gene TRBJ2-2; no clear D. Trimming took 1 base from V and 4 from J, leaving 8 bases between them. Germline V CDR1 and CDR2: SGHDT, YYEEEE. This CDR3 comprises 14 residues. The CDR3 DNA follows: TGTGCCAGCAGCTTGCGGGCCGGCACCGGGGAGCTGTTTTTT. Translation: CASSLRAGTGELFF.

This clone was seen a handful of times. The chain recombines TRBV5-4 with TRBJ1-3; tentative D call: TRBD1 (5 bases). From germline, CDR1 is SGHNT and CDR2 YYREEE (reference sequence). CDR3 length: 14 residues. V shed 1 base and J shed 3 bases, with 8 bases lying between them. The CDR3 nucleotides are TGTGCCAGCAGCTTGAAGACAGATGGAAACACCATATATTTT. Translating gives CASSLKTDGNTIYF.

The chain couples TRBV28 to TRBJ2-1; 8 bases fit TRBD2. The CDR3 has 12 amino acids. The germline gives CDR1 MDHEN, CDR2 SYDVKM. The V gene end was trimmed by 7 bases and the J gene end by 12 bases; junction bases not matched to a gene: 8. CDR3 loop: CASTKDGGGQFF. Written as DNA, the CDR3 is TGTGCCAGCACCAAGGACGGGGGGGGGCAGTTCTTC.

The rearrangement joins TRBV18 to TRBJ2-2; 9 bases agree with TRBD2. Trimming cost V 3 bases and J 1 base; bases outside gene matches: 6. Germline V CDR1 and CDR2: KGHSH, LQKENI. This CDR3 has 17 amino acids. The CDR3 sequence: CASSPSVAGENTGELFF. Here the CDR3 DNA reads TGTGCCAGCTCACCTTCCGTAGCGGGGGAGAACACCGGGGAGCTGTTTTTT.

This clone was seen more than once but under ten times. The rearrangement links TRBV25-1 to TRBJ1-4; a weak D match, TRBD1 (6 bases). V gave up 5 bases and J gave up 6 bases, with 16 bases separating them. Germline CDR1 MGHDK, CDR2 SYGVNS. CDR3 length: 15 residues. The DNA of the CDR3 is TGTGCCAGCAGTAACGGGAGGGGGTTTGATGAAAAACTGTTTTTT. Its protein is CASSNGRGFDEKLFF.

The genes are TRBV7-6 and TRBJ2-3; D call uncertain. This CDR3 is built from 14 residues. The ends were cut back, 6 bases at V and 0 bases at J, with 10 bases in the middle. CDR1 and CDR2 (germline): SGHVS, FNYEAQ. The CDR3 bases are TGTGCCAGCAGTGGGGATGCTAGCACAGATACGCAGTATTTT. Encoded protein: CASSGDASTDTQYF.

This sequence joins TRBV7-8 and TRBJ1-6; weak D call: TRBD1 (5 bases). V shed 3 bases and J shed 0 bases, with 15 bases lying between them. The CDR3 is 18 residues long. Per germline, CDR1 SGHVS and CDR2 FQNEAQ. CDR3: CASSFEGVFSSYNSPLHF. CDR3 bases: TGTGCCAGCAGCTTTGAAGGGGTGTTTAGCTCCTATAATTCACCCCTCCACTTT.

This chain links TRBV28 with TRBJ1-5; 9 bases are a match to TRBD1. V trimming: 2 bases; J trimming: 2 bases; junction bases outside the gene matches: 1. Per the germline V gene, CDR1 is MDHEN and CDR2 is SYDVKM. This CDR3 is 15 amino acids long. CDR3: CASSLRTGGNQPQHF. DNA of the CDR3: TGTGCCAGCAGTTTAAGGACAGGGGGCAATCAGCCCCAGCATTTT. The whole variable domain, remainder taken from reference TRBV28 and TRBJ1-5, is DVKVTQSSRYLVKRTGEKVFLECVQDMDHENMFWYRQDPGLGLRLIYFSYDVKMKEKGDIPEGYSVSREKKERFSLILESASTNQTSMYLCASSLRTGGNQPQHFGDGTRLSIL.